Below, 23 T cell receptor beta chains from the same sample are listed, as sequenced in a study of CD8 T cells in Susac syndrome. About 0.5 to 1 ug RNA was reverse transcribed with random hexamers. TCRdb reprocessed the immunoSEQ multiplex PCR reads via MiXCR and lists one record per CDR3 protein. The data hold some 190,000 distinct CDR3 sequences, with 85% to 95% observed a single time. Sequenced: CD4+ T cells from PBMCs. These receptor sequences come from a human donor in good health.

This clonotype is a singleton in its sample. In DNA, the CDR3 is TGCGCCAGCAGCCAAGATAGGAGGGAGAGGACAGATACGCAGTATTTT. Residues: CASSQDRRERTDTQYF. The chain employs TRBV4-3 and TRBJ2-3, with D perhaps matching TRBD2 (6 bases). This CDR3 is 16 amino acids long. The V gene lost 0 bases and the J gene lost 3 bases, with 13 bases spanning the gap. Germline V gene sequence: CDR1 LGHNA, CDR2 YSLEER.

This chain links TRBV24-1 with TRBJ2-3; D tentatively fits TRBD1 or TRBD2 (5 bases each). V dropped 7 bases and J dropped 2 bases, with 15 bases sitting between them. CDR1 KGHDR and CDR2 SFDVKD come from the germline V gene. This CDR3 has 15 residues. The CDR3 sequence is CATRADSGHTDTQYF. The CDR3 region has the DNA TGTGCCACCAGGGCCGACAGCGGCCACACAGATACGCAGTATTTT.

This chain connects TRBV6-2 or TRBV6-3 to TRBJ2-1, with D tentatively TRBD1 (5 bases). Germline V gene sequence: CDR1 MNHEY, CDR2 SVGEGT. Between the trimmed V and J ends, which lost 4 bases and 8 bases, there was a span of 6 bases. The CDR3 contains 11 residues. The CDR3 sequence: CASSWGDEQFF. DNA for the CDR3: TGTGCCAGCAGTTGGGGCGATGAGCAGTTCTTC.

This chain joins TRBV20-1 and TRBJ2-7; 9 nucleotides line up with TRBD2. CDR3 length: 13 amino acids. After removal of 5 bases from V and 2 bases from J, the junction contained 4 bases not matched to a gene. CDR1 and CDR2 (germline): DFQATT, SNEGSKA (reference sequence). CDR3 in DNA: TGCAGTGCTGTAGCGGGAGCGACCTACGAGCAGTACTTC. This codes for CSAVAGATYEQYF.

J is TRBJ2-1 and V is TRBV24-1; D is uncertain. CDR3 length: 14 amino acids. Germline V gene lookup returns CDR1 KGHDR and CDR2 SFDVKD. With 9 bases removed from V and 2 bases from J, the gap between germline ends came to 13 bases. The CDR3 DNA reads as TGTGCCACCCAAAAAGGCGGTCCCTACAATGAGCAGTTCTTC. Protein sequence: CATQKGGPYNEQFF.

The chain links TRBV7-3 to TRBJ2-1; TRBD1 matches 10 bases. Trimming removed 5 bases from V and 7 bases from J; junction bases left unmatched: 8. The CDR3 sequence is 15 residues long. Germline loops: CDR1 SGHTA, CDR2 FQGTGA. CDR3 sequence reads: CASSPGTGVRNEQFF. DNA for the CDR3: TGTGCCAGCAGCCCAGGGACAGGGGTTAGGAATGAGCAGTTCTTC.

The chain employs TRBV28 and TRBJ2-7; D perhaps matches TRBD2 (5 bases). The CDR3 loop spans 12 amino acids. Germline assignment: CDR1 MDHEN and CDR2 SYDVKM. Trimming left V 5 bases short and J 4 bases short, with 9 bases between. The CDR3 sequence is CASSPGMYEQYF. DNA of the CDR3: TGTGCCAGCAGTCCCGGGATGTACGAGCAGTACTTC. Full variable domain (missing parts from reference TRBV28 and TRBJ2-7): DVKVTQSSRYLVKRTGEKVFLECVQDMDHENMFWYRQDPGLGLRLIYFSYDVKMKEKGDIPEGYSVSREKKERFSLILESASTNQTSMYLCASSPGMYEQYFGPGTRLTVT.

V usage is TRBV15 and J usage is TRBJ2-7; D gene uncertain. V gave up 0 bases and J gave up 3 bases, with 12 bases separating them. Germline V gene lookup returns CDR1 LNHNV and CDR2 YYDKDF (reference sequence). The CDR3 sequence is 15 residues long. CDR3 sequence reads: CATSREKGNNYEQYF. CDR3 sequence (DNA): TGTGCCACCAGCAGAGAGAAAGGGAATAACTACGAGCAGTACTTC. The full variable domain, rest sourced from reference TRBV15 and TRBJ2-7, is DAMVIQNPRYQVTQFGKPVTLSCSQTLNHNVMYWYQQKSSQAPKLLFHYYDKDFNNEADTPDNFQSRRPNTSFCFLDIRSPGLGDTAMYLCATSREKGNNYEQYFGPGTRLTVT.

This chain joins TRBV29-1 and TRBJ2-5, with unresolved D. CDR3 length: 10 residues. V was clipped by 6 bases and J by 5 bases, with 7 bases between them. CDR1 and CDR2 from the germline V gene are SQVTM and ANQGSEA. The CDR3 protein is CSVAYETQYF. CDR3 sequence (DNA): TGCAGCGTCGCCTATGAGACCCAGTACTTC.

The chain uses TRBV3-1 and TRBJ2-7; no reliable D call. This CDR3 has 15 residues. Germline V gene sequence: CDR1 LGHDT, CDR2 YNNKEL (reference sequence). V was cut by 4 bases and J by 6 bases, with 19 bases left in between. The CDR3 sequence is CASSRSSSRSTEQYF. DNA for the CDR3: TGTGCCAGCAGCCGGTCATCTAGTCGGTCGACCGAGCAGTACTTC.

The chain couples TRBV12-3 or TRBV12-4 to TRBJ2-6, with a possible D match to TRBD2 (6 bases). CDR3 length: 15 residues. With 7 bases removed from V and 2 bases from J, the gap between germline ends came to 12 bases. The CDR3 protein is CASTTAGTGANVLTF. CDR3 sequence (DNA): TGTGCCAGCACCACGGCGGGAACTGGGGCCAACGTCCTGACTTTC.

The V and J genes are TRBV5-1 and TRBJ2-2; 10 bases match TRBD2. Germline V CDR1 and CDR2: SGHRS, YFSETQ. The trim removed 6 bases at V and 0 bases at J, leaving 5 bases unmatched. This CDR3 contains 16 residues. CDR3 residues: CASTSGLAANTGELFF. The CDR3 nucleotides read TGCGCCAGCACCTCAGGACTAGCGGCGAACACCGGGGAGCTGTTTTTT. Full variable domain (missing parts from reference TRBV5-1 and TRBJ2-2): KAGVTQTPRYLIKTRGQQVTLSCSPISGHRSVSWYQQTPGQGLQFLFEYFSETQRNKGNFPGRFSGRQFSNSRSEMNVSTLELGDSALYLCASTSGLAANTGELFFGEGSRLTVL.

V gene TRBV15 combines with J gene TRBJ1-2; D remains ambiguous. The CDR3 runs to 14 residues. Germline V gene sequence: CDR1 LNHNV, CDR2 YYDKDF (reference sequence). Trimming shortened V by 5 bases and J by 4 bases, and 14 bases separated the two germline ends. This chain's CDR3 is CATSPPLRSYGYTF. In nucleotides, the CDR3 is TGTGCCACCAGCCCTCCTCTACGATCCTATGGCTACACCTTC.

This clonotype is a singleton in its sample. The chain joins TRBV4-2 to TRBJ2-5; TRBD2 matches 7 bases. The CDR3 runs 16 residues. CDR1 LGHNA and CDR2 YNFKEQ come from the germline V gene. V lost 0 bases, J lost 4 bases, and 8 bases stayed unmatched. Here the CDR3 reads CASSQDRAGVSETQYF. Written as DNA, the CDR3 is TGTGCCAGCAGCCAAGACAGGGCGGGAGTATCAGAGACCCAGTACTTC.

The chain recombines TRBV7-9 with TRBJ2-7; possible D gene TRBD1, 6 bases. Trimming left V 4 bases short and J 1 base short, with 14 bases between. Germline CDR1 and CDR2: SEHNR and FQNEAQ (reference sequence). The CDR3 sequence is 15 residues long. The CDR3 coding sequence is TGTGCCAGCAGCTATTCCCTAGGGGGATCCTACGAGCAGTACTTC. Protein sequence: CASSYSLGGSYEQYF.

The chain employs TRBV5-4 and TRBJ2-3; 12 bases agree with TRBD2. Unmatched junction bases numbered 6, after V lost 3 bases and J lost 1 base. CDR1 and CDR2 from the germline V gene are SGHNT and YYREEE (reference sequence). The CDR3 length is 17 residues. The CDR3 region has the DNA TGTGCCAGCAGCTCCAAAACTAGCGGGAGGCGCACAGATACGCAGTATTTT. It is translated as CASSSKTSGRRTDTQYF.

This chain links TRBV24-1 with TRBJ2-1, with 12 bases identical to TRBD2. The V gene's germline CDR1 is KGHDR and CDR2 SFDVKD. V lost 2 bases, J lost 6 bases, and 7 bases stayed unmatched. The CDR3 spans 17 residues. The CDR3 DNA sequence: TGTGCCACCAGTGATTCTAGCGGGAGGGCCCTGGGCAATGAGCAGTTCTTC. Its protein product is CATSDSSGRALGNEQFF.

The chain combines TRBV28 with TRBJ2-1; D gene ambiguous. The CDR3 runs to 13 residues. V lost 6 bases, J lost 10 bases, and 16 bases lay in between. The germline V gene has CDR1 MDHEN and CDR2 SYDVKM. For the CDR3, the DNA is TGTGCCAGCAGGTCAGGTGGGATTGGGGAGCAGTTCTTC. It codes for CASRSGGIGEQFF.

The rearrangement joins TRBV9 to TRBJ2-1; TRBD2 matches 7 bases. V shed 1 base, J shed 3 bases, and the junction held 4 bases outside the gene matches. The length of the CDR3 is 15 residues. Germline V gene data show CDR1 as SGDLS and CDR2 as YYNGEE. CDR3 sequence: CASSVRLADYNEQFF. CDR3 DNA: TGTGCCAGCAGCGTAAGGCTAGCGGACTACAATGAGCAGTTCTTC.

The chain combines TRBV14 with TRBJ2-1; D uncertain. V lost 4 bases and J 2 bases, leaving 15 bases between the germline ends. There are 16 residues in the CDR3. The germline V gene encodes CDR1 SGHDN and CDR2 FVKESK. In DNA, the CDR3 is TGTGCCAGCAGCCTGAGGAGACTTTCGACCTACAATGAGCAGTTCTTC. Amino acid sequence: CASSLRRLSTYNEQFF.

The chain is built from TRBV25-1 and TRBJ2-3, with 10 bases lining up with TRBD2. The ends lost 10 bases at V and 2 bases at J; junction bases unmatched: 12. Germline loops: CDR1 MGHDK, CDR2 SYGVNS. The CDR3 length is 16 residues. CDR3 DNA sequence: TGTGCCATCTCCTCGACTAGCGGGTCACTCACAGATACGCAGTATTTT. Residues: CAISSTSGSLTDTQYF.

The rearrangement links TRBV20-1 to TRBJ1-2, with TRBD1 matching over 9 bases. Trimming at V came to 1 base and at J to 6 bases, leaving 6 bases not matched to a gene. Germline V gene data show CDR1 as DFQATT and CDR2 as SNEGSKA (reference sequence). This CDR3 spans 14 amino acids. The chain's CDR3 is CSARGWTGADGYTF. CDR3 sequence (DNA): TGCAGTGCTAGAGGCTGGACAGGGGCGGATGGCTACACCTTC.

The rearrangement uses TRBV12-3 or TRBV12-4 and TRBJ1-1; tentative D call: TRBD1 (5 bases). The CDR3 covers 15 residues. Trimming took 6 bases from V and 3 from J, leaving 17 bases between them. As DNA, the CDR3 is TGTGCCAGCAGGGCCCGCGGACAACAGGACACTGAAGCTTTCTTT. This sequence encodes CASRARGQQDTEAFF.